This T cell receptor beta chain stems from a study of T-cell memory formation after mild COVID-19. Findings of the study overall: The study found balanced CD4/CD8 in clones contracting day 15 to 85 and a CD4+ lean in later expanders. In pre-infection memory, a portion of responding clones appeared, which suggested that cross-reactive memory joined.

CDR3 length: 13 residues. From germline, CDR1 is MNHEY and CDR2 SVGEGT. V dropped 6 bases and J dropped 9 bases, with 15 bases sitting between them. TCRdb called the 5' RACE reads again in MiXCR, with one record for every CDR3 protein. The sample holds approximately 340,000 distinct CDR3 sequences, about a sixth seen once. This clonotype has just a few counts. Its matching antigen is unknown. The sequencing input was PBMCs or a T cell subset sorted from them (not recorded which). The chain combines TRBV6-2 or TRBV6-3 with TRBJ2-4; the D gene is possibly TRBD2 (5 bases). This sequence originates from a man aged 18 to 35 who had mild COVID-19 (a few samples of this study predate the infection). Cell type and time point are not known. The CDR3 region is CASSQAGVGIQYF. CDR3 nucleotides: TGTGCCAGCAGCCAGGCCGGGGTGGGCATTCAGTACTTC.